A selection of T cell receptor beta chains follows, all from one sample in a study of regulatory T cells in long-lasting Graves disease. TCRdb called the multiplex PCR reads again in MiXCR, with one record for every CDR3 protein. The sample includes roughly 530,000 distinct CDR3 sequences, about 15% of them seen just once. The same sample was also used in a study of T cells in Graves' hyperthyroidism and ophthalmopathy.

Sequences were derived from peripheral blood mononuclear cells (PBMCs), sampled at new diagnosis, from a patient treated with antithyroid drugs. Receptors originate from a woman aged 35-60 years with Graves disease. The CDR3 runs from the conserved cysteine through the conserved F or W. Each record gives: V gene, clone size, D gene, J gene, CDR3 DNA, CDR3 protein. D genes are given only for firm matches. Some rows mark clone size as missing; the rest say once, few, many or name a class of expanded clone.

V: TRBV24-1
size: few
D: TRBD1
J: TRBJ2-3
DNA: TGTGCCACCAGTGATCAGGACAGGGCTAGCACAGATACGCAGTATTTT
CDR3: CATSDQDRASTDTQYF

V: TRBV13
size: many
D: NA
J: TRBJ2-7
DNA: TGTGCCAGCAGCTTAGACGGCGAGGGAGGCTACGAGCAGTACTTC
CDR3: CASSLDGEGGYEQYF

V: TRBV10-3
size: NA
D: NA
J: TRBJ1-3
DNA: TGTGCCATCAATCAAAATCCCTCTGGAAACACCATATATTTT
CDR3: CAINQNPSGNTIYF

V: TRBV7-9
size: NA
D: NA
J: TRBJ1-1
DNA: TGTGCCAGCGGCTTAGAGGCCTACACTGAAGCTTCCTTT
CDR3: CASGLEAYTEASF

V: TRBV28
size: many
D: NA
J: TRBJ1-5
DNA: TGTGCCAGCAGTTGGGGCAGATCCTCTAATCAGCCCCAGCATTTT
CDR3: CASSWGRSSNQPQHF

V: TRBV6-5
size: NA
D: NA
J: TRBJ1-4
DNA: TGTGCCAGCAGTTATCGCGGGAATGAAAAACTGTTTTTT
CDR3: CASSYRGNEKLFF

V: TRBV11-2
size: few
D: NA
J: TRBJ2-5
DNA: TGTGCCAGCAGCTTAGTCTCCGAACAAGGGACCCAGTACTTC
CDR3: CASSLVSEQGTQYF

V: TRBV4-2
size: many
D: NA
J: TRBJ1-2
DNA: TGTGCCAGCAGCCAACAGCCCCTTGCCTCTAACTATGGCTACACCTTC
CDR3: CASSQQPLASNYGYTF

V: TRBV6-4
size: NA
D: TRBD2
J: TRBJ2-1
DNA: TGTGCCAGCAGTGACTCTAGCGGGGCCAATTACAATGAGCAGTTCTTC
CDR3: CASSDSSGANYNEQFF

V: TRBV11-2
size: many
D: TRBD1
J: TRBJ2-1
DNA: TGTGCCAGCCGTGGGACAGGGGACAATGAGCAGTTCTTC
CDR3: CASRGTGDNEQFF

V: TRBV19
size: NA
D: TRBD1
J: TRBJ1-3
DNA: TGTGCCAGTAGTATCGCCGGGACAGCTGAAAACACCATATATTTT
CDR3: CASSIAGTAENTIYF

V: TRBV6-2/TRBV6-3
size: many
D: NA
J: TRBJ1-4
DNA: TGTGCCAGCAGTTACTCGATCGTGGGACGGTATAATGAAAAACTGTTTTTT
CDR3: CASSYSIVGRYNEKLFF

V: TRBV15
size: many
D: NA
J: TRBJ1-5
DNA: TGTGCCACCAGCAGTTACACATATAGCAATCAGCCCCAGCATTTT
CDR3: CATSSYTYSNQPQHF

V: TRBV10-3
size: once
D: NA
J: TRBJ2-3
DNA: TGTGCCATCAGTGAGTCGACGCGGGGGCCCCCAGATACGCAGTATTTT
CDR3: CAISESTRGPPDTQYF

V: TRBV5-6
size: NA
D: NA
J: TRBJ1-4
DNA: TGTGCCAGCAGCTTATGGACGCCGGTTATGTGGGAAAAACTGTTTTTT
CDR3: CASSLWTPVMWEKLFF

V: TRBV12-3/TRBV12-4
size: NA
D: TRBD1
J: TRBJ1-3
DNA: TGTGCCAGCAGCCAGGACAGGGGAAACACCATATATTTT
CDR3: CASSQDRGNTIYF

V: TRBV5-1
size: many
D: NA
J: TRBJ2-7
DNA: TGCGCCAGCAGCTTGCAGGGAAGCACCTACGAGCAGTACTTC
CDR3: CASSLQGSTYEQYF

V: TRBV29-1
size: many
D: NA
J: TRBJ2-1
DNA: TGCAGCGTTGAAGGCAGGGGAGGGGGCAATGAGCAGTTCTTC
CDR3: CSVEGRGGGNEQFF

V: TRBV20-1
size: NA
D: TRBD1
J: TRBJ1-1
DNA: TGCAGTGCCCTCGGGACAGGGAGAATTTATACTGAAGCTTTCTTT
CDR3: CSALGTGRIYTEAFF

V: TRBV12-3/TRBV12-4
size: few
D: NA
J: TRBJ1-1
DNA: TGTGCCAGCAGTTTAGACCATTTTGAAGCTTTCTTT
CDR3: CASSLDHFEAFF

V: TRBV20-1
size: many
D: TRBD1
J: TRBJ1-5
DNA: TGCAGTGCAAGACTGCGCGGGACAGCTTACAATCAGCCCCAGCATTTT
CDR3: CSARLRGTAYNQPQHF

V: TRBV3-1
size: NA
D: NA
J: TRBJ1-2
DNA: TGTGCCAGCAGCCAAGATTCGGGCGGGTCATATGGCTACACCTTC
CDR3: CASSQDSGGSYGYTF

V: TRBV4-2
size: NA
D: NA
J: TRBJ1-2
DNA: TGTGCCAGCAGCCAAGAAGAGGGGGTCCGAGTCGGCTACACCTTC
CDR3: CASSQEEGVRVGYTF

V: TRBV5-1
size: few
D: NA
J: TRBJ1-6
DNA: TGCGCCAGCAGCTCTCCGACAGGAGGGTCACCCCTCCACTTT
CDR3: CASSSPTGGSPLHF

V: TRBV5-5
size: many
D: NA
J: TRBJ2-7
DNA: TGTGCCAGCAGCCCCGCCGGCGCCGGACTCCACTACTACTTC
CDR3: CASSPAGAGLHYYF

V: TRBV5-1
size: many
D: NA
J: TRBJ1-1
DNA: TGCGCCAGCAGCCCGATAGGACAGAGGAGCACTGAAGCTTTCTTT
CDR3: CASSPIGQRSTEAFF

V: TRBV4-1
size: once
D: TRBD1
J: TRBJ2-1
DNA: TGCGCCAGCAGCTCCGGGACAGGGTCAGGCAATGAGCAGTTCTTC
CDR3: CASSSGTGSGNEQFF

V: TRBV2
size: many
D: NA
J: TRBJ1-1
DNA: TGTGCCAGCTCCTTCCAGGGCCCTCCTCCGAACACTGAAGCTTTCTTT
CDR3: CASSFQGPPPNTEAFF

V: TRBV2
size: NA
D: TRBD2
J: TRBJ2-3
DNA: TGTGCCAGACGGGGGGGGGTCACAGATACGCAGTATTTT
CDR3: CARRGGVTDTQYF

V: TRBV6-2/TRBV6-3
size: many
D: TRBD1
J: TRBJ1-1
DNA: TGTGCCAGCAGATACAGGGGGCTGAACACTGAAGCTTTCTTT
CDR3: CASRYRGLNTEAFF

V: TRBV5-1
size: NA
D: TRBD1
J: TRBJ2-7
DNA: TGCGCCAGCAGCTTGACAGGGGAACGGAACGAGCAGTACTTC
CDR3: CASSLTGERNEQYF

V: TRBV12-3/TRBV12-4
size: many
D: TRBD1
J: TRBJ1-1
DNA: TGTGCCAGCAGCCTTAGGACAGGGTGGGGCTGGACTGAAGCTTTCTTT
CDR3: CASSLRTGWGWTEAFF

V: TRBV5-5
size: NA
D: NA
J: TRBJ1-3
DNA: TGTGCCAGCAGCTTGTCCGCAGCCAGATTCTCTGGAAACACCATATATTTT
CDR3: CASSLSAARFSGNTIYF

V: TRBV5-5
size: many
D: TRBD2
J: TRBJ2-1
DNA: TGTGCCAGCAGCCACACTAGCGGGAGGCCTTTTTGGCAGTTCTTC
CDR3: CASSHTSGRPFWQFF

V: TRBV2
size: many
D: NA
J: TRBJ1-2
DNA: TGTGCCAGCAGCAAATCGATAGGGGAATGGGACTATGGCTACACCTTC
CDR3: CASSKSIGEWDYGYTF

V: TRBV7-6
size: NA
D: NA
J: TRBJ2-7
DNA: TGTGCCAGCAGCCCAACGGGCCCTTACGAGCAGTACTTC
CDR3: CASSPTGPYEQYF

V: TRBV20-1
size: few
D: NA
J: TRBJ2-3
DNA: TGCAGTGCTGATGGCCAGGAGGGTTTAGGTGATACGCAGTATTTT
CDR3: CSADGQEGLGDTQYF

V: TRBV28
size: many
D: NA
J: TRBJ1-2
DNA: TGTGCCAGCAGTTTAGAAGGCGGTGGCTATGGCTACACCTTC
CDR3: CASSLEGGGYGYTF

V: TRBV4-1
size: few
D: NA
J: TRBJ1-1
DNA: TGCGCCAGCAGCCAACAGAATCAGGTGAACACTGAAGCTTTCTTT
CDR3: CASSQQNQVNTEAFF

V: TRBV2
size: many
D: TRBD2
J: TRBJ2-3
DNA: TGTGCCAGCACCCCGGGGAGGGTCGGCACAGATACGCAGTATTTT
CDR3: CASTPGRVGTDTQYF

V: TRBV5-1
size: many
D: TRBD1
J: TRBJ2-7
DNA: TGCGCCAGCAGCAAGCCCGGGACAGGGTTCTACGAGCAGTACTTC
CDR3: CASSKPGTGFYEQYF

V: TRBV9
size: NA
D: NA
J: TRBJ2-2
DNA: TGTGCCAGCAGCGTAGGAGGCGGGGAGCTGTTTTTT
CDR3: CASSVGGGELFF

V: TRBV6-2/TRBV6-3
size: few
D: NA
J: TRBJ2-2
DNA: TGTGCCAGCAGTTTTCAGGGCCCCACCGGGGAGCTGTTTTTT
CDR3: CASSFQGPTGELFF

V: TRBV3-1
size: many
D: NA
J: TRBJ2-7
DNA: TGTGCCAGCAGCCAAGGGTTTGACTACGAGCAGTACTTC
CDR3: CASSQGFDYEQYF

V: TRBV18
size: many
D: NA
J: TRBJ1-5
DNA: TGTGCCAGCTCACCCGTCAGCAAGAGCAATCAGCCCCAGCATTTT
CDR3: CASSPVSKSNQPQHF

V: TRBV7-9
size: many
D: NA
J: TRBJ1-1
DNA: TGTGCCAGCAGCTTAACTAACCTCCGTGGGGCTTTCTTT
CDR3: CASSLTNLRGAFF

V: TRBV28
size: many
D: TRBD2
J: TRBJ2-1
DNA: TGTGCCAGCAGCAGTCCCGGCGGGGGGGCGATTAATGAGCAGTTCTTC
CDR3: CASSSPGGGAINEQFF

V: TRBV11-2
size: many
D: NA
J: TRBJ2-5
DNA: TGTGCCAGCAGAGAACAGGCGGAGACCCAGTACTTC
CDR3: CASREQAETQYF

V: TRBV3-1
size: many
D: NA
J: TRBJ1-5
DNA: TGTGCCAGCAGCCAAGATTCAGGAAGCAATCAGCCCCAGCATTTT
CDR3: CASSQDSGSNQPQHF

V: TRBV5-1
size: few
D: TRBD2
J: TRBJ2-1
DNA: TGCGCCAGCAGCTTAGTACTAGCGGGAGACTACAATGAGCAGTTCTTC
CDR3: CASSLVLAGDYNEQFF

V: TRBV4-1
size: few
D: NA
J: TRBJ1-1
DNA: TGCGCCAGCAGCCAAGACGGGGGAGCAGCTTTCTTT
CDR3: CASSQDGGAAFF

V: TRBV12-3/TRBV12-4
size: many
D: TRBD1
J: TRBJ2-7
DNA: TGTGCCAGCAGTTCAGGGGGTATTACCTACGAGCAGTACTTC
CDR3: CASSSGGITYEQYF

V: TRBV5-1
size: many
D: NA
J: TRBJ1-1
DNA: TGCGCCAGCAGCGGTGGAGGAATCGCTAGAGGTGACACTGAAGCTTTCTTT
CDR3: CASSGGGIARGDTEAFF

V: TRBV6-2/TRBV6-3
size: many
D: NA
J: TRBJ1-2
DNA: TGTGCCAGCAGTTACTCGGCAGACTATGGCTACACCTTC
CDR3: CASSYSADYGYTF

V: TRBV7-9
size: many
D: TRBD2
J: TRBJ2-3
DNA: TGTGCCAGCAGCTTTTCGGGGGGGGGCACAGATACGCAGTATTTT
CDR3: CASSFSGGGTDTQYF

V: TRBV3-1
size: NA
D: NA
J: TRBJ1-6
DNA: TGTGCCAGCAGCCCGACGGAAAGCTATAATTCACCCCTCCACTTT
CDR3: CASSPTESYNSPLHF

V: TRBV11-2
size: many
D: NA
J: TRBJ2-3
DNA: TGTGCCAGCCACAGTAGGGGTGATACGCAGTATTTT
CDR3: CASHSRGDTQYF

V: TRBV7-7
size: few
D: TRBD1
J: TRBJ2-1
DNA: TGTGCTAGCAGCTTTGGGACAGGGAGGAATGAGCAGTTCTTC
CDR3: CASSFGTGRNEQFF